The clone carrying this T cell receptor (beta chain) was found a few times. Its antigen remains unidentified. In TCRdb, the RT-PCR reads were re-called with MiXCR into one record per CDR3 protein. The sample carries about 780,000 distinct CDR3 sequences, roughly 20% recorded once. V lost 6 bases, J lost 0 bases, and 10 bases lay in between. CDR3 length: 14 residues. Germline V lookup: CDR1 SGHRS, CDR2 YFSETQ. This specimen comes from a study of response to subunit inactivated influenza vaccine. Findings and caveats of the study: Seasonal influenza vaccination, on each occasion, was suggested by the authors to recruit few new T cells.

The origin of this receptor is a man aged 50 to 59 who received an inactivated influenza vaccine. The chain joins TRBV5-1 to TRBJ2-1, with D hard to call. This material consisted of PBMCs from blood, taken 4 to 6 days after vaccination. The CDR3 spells CASKGGFSYNEQFF. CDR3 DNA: TGCGCCAGCAAGGGCGGTTTCTCCTACAATGAGCAGTTCTTC.